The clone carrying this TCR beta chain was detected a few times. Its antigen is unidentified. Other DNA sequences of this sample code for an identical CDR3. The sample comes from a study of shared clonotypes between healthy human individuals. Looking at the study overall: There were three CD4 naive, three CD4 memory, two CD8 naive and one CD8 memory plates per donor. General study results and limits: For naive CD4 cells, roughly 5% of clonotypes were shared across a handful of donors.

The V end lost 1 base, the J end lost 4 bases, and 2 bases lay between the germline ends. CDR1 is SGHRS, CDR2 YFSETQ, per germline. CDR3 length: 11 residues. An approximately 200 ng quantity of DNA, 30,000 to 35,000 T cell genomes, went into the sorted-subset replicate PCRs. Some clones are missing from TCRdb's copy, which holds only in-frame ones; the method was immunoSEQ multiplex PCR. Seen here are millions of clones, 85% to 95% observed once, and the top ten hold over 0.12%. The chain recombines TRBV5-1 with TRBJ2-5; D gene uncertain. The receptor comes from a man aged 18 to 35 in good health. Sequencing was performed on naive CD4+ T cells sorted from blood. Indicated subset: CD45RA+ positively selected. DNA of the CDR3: TGCGCCAGCAGCTTGTTAGAGACCCAGTACTTC. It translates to CASSLLETQYF.